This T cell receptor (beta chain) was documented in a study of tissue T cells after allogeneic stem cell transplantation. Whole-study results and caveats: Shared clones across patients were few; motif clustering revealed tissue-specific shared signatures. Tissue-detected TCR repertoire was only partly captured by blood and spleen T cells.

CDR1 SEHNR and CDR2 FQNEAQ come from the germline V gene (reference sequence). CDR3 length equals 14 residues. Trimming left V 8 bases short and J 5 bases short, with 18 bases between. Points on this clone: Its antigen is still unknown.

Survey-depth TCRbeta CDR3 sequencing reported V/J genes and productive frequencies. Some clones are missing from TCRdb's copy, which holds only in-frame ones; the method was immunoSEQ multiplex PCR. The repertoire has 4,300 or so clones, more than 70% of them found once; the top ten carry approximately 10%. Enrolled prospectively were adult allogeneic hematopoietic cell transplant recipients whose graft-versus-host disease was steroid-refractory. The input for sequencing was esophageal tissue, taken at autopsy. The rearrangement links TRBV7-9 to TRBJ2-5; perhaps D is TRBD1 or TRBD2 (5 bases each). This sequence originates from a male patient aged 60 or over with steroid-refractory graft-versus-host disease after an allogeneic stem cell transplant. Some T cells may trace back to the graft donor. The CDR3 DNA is TGTGCCAGCGGGAAAGAGGGGAGAATGGAGACCCAGTACTTC. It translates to CASGKEGRMETQYF.